This T cell receptor (beta chain) comes out of a study of T-cell memory formation after mild COVID-19. 5'RACE primed at constant segments yielded TCR alpha and TCR beta cDNA libraries bearing sample barcodes and UMIs. MiXCR, run by TCRdb on the 5' RACE reads, gives a single entry per CDR3 protein. Among 170,000 or so distinct CDR3 sequences listed, around 30% were seen once. On this clonotype: Its antigen remains unidentified.

The CDR3 consists of 11 residues. The V end lost 3 bases, the J end lost 6 bases, and 5 bases lay between the germline ends. General study findings and limits: Shrinking CD4+ clones were chiefly CM and EM; CD8+ ones were chiefly EMRA. Some clones that responded were present in memory (sampled pre-infection), which suggests cross-reactive memory joined.

The J gene is TRBJ1-1, the V gene TRBV12-3 or TRBV12-4; D remains ambiguous. This sequence originates from an adult woman who had mild COVID-19 (a few samples of this study predate the infection). Cell type and time point are not known. The specimen sequenced was PBMCs or a T cell subset sorted from them (not recorded which). CDR3 nucleotides: TGTGCCAGCAGTTTTAGGTCTGAAGCTTTCTTT. Translation: CASSFRSEAFF.